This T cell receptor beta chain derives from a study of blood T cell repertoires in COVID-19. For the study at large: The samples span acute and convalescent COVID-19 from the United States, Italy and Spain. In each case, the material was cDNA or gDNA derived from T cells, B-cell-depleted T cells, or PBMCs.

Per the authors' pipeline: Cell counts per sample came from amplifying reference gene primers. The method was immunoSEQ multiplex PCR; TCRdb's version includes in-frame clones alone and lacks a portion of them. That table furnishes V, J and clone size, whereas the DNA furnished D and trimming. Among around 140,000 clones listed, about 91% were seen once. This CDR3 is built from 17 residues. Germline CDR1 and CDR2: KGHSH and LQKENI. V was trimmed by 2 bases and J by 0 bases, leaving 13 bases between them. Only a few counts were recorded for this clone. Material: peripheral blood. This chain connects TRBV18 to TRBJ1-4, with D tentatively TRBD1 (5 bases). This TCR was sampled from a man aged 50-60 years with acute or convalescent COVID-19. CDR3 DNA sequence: TGTGCCAGCTCACCATTCAGGGTTGGGCCAACTAATGAAAAACTGTTTTTT. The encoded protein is CASSPFRVGPTNEKLFF. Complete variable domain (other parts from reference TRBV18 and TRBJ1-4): NAGVMQNPRHLVRRRGQEARLRCSPMKGHSHVYWYRQLPEEGLKFMVYLQKENIIDESGMPKERFSAEFPKEGPSILRIQQVVRGDSAAYFCASSPFRVGPTNEKLFFGSGTQLSVL.